The 9 T cell receptor beta chains presented below share a single source sample, sequenced in a study of CD4 T cells in relation to SARS-CoV-2 and coronaviruses. Clones were read by immunoSEQ multiplex PCR, and TCRdb kept only the in-frame ones, dropping some. The sample lists about 65,000 clones, around 87% occurring once. Unexposed donor CD4+ T cells date from about 2011-2018, before the COVID-19 pandemic. Sequencing was performed on memory CD4+ T cells from PBMCs. The receptors shown here come from a human donor in good health.

The V and J genes are TRBV28 and TRBJ1-6; weak D call: TRBD1 (6 bases). Germline-derived CDR1 and CDR2 are MDHEN and SYDVKM. V dropped 5 bases and J dropped 2 bases, with 13 bases sitting between them. This CDR3 region has 16 residues. The CDR3 DNA sequence: TGTGCCAGCAGTCAAATCGGACAGCCCTATAATTCACCCCTCCACTTT. This codes for CASSQIGQPYNSPLHF.

The rearrangement joins TRBV23-1 to TRBJ2-4; 11 nucleotides line up with TRBD1. TRBV23-1 is marked as an open reading frame, function uncertain. V lost 3 bases, J lost 3 bases, and 16 bases stayed unmatched. The CDR3 has 20 residues. The CDR3, as DNA: TGCGCCAGCAGTCAGATTGCCGGGACAGGGGGTAAACTCTACAAAAACATTCAGTACTTC. Its translation: CASSQIAGTGGKLYKNIQYF.

The V and J genes are TRBV29-1 and TRBJ2-3; 10 nucleotides agree with TRBD2. Germline values: CDR1 SQVTM, CDR2 ANQGSEA. J lost 3 bases, V lost 7 bases, and 4 bases had no gene match. CDR3 length equals 13 residues. The CDR3 coding sequence is TGCAGCGCCGTACTAGCGGGGACAGATACGCAGTATTTT. Translating gives CSAVLAGTDTQYF.

V and J are TRBV27 and TRBJ1-1; D not resolved. The CDR3 has 13 amino acids. In germline, CDR1 is MNHEY, CDR2 SMNVEV (reference sequence). Trimming removed 3 bases at V and 1 base at J, with 6 bases between. Here the CDR3 reads CASSFAGNTEAFF. The CDR3 bases are TGTGCCAGCAGTTTCGCCGGGAACACTGAAGCTTTCTTT.

The chain uses TRBV13 and TRBJ2-1, with D unclear. CDR1 is PRHDT and CDR2 is FYEKMQ in the germline V gene (reference sequence). Trimming left V 2 bases short and J 3 bases short, with 11 bases between. This CDR3 contains 15 residues. The DNA of the CDR3 is TGTGCCAGCAGCTTAATCGGGTCCTACTACAATGAGCAGTTCTTC. Protein sequence: CASSLIGSYYNEQFF.

This chain links TRBV7-9 with TRBJ2-1; weak D call: TRBD2 (5 bases). The germline V and J ends were trimmed by 4 bases and 9 bases, with 22 bases remaining between them. Germline values: CDR1 SEHNR, CDR2 FQNEAQ (reference sequence). This CDR3 is 16 amino acids long. In DNA, the CDR3 is TGTGCCAGCAGCTCAACCCGGGAAGGGTGGTTCGGTGAGCAGTTCTTC. Translation gives CASSSTREGWFGEQFF. Full variable domain (rest looked up from reference TRBV7-9 and TRBJ2-1): DTGVSQNPRHKITKRGQNVTFRCDPISEHNRLYWYRQTLGQGPEFLTYFQNEAQLEKSRLLSDRFSAERPKGSFSTLEIQRTEQGDSAMYLCASSSTREGWFGEQFFGPGTRLTVL.

The rearrangement joins TRBV7-8 to TRBJ2-1; D ambiguous. Trimming cost V 5 bases and J 10 bases, with 15 bases left between them. The CDR3 extends over 13 amino acids. Germline V gene lookup returns CDR1 SGHVS and CDR2 FQNEAQ. The chain's CDR3 is CASSDHRAYEQFF. In DNA form, the CDR3 reads TGTGCCAGCAGCGACCACCGGGCATACGAGCAGTTCTTC.

This chain connects TRBV18 to TRBJ2-3; TRBD1 might be the D (8 bases). Germline CDR1 is KGHSH and CDR2 is LQKENI. The V end lost 3 bases, the J end lost 6 bases, and 19 bases lay between the germline ends. This CDR3 spans 16 amino acids. CDR3 bases: TGTGCCAGCTCACCCCTGGTTACAGGGGGGGGCGATACGCAGTATTTT. Translation gives CASSPLVTGGGDTQYF.

This clone was detected once. This chain uses TRBV20-1 with TRBJ2-7; maybe TRBD2 (6 bases). V was shortened by 3 bases and J by 2 bases, with 14 bases between the two germline ends. Germline V CDR1 and CDR2: DFQATT, SNEGSKA (reference sequence). The CDR3 extends over 14 amino acids. DNA of the CDR3: TGCAGTGCTAGTGCGCCCTGGGAGGCCTACGAGCAGTACTTC. Amino acids: CSASAPWEAYEQYF.